The 6 T cell receptor beta chains below all came from one sample that was sequenced in a study of blood T cell repertoires in COVID-19. TCRdb keeps only in-frame clones here, not all; method: immunoSEQ multiplex PCR. Among about 210,000 clones listed, approximately 80% were seen once. The specimen sequenced was PBMCs or T cells enriched from blood (not recorded which). The source of these receptors is a man aged 25 to 40 with acute COVID-19.

The V and J genes are TRBV18 and TRBJ1-4, with 12 bases lining up with TRBD1. V lost 5 bases and J lost 6; bases outside the gene matches: 4. CDR3 length: 15 residues. CDR1 is KGHSH, CDR2 LQKENI, per germline. CDR3 sequence: CASSSGQGAYEKLFF. CDR3 bases: TGTGCCAGCTCATCGGGACAGGGGGCTTATGAAAAACTGTTTTTT.

In its sample, this clone was seen a few times. This CDR3 reads CASSSTPGQGKKNEQFF. The DNA of the CDR3 is TGTGCCAGCAGTTCTACCCCGGGACAGGGGAAAAAGAATGAGCAGTTCTTC. The chain combines TRBV28 with TRBJ2-1, with TRBD1 matching over 10 bases. The germline V gene encodes CDR1 MDHEN and CDR2 SYDVKM. The V segment lost 4 bases and the J segment 7 bases; nucleotides outside the gene matches: 13. The CDR3 consists of 17 residues.

The table lists this clone with a few counts. The V gene is TRBV11-3, the J gene TRBJ1-1, with a possible D match to TRBD1 (5 bases). This CDR3 has 13 residues. Germline assignment: CDR1 SGHNT and CDR2 YENEEA. Deletions cut 5 bases from V and 7 bases from J, with 14 bases between. The CDR3 DNA reads as TGTGCCAGCAGCCGAGGTAGTCAGGGTGAAGCTTTCTTT. Its translation is CASSRGSQGEAFF.

Points on this clone: The junction differs from germline at one of its ends, possibly a read error. This chain uses TRBV7-9 with TRBJ1-1; TRBD1 matches 11 bases. Germline values: CDR1 SEHNR, CDR2 FQNEAQ (reference sequence). The CDR3 contains 13 residues. The CDR3 protein is CASSVQQDRGPRW. CDR3 nucleotides: TGTGCCAGCAGCGTCCAACAGGACAGGGGGCCGCGATGG.

This clone was seen only once. This chain connects TRBV28 to TRBJ2-7, with 7 bases fitting TRBD1. The CDR3 spans 13 residues. V shed 10 bases and J 7 bases; nucleotides not matched to a gene: 13. Germline CDR1 MDHEN, CDR2 SYDVKM. The CDR3 nucleotides read TGTGCCACCTTTAGACAGGGATTCAGGGAGCAGTACTTC. Its translation: CATFRQGFREQYF.

This clone was observed a single time. The genes are TRBV27 and TRBJ2-7; 9 nucleotides line up with TRBD1. The CDR3 is 14 residues long. Per the germline V gene, CDR1 is MNHEY and CDR2 is SMNVEV (reference sequence). V lost 1 base to trimming and J lost 7 bases; unmatched junction nucleotides: 5. For the CDR3, the DNA is TGTGCCAGCAGTTTATTGGGGACAGGGCGGGAGCAGTACTTC. Encoded protein: CASSLLGTGREQYF.